The next 29 T cell receptor beta chains were all read from a single sample in a study of early T cells in non-severe SARS-CoV-2 infection. TCRdb independently ran MiXCR on the 5' RACE reads; one entry per CDR3 protein. The data hold roughly 35,000 distinct CDR3 sequences, with about 9.9% observed a single time. Sequencing was carried out using whole blood. The receptors come from an adult who was a healthcare worker with PCR-confirmed SARS-CoV-2 infection or an uninfected control (not recorded which).

This clonotype has only a few counts. The V call is TRBV20-1, the J call TRBJ1-1; 9 positions match TRBD1. The V and J ends lost 2 bases and 5 bases, in that order; junction bases with no gene match: 9. The germline V gene has CDR1 DFQATT and CDR2 SNEGSKA (reference sequence). There are 15 residues in the CDR3. The DNA for the CDR3 is TGCAGTGCTAGACAGGGACAGGGAATTGGTACTGAAGCTTTCTTT. It translates to CSARQGQGIGTEAFF.

This clonotype was detected ten times or more. The V call is TRBV13, the J call TRBJ1-3; D gene ambiguous. The V gene lost 0 bases and the J gene lost 0 bases, with 12 bases spanning the gap. The CDR3 spans 17 residues. CDR1 and CDR2 from the germline V gene are PRHDT and FYEKMQ (reference sequence). As DNA, the CDR3 is TGTGCCAGCAGCTTAGGCCTAATCGTTGGCTCTGGAAACACCATATATTTT. It translates to CASSLGLIVGSGNTIYF.

In this sample, this clonotype turned up many times. The chain couples TRBV2 to TRBJ1-6; 7 nucleotides match TRBD1. The CDR3 contains 15 residues. Germline CDR1 and CDR2: SNHLY and FYNNEI. After removal of 7 bases from V and 1 base from J, the junction contained 4 bases not matched to a gene. DNA for the CDR3: TGTGCCAGCACCCCGACAGGGTCCTATAATTCACCCCTCCACTTT. Protein sequence: CASTPTGSYNSPLHF.

This clonotype was observed at least ten times. This chain connects TRBV29-1 to TRBJ2-1, with D uncertain. Germline CDR1 and CDR2: SQVTM and ANQGSEA. With 4 bases removed from V and 7 bases from J, the gap between germline ends came to 11 bases. This CDR3 has 12 amino acids. Here the CDR3 DNA reads TGCAGCGTTGTGCCTGGCATAAATGAGCAGTTCTTC. Encoded protein: CSVVPGINEQFF.

This clonotype was counted ten times or more. V usage is TRBV11-3 and J usage is TRBJ2-1; possible D gene TRBD1, 5 bases. The CDR3 spans 14 residues. Trimming took off 7 bases at V and 10 bases at J, with 20 bases between the two ends. Germline CDR1 reads SGHNT; CDR2 reads YENEEA. CDR3 nucleotides: TGTGCCAGCACCCCCCTTAGAGACAGCAAAGAGCAGTTCTTC. It codes for CASTPLRDSKEQFF.

The sample holds many counts of this clonotype. The chain joins TRBV10-3 to TRBJ1-1; D is possibly TRBD1 (5 bases). This CDR3 region has 12 residues. Germline-derived CDR1 and CDR2 are ENHRY and SYGVKD. V was cut by 8 bases and J by 7 bases, with 14 bases left in between. The CDR3 DNA reads as TGTGCCATCGGCGAGGGGCGTCGTGAAGCTTTCTTT. Residues: CAIGEGRREAFF.

This clonotype was picked up many times. The chain combines TRBV7-9 with TRBJ1-2, with 7 positions matching TRBD1. Germline CDR1 SEHNR, CDR2 FQNEAQ (reference sequence). Trimming took 5 bases from V and 14 from J; bases not matched to a gene: 11. The length of the CDR3 is 12 residues. The CDR3 nucleotides are TGTGCCAGCAGCGCCGAATACAGGGGATCAACCTTC. It is translated as CASSAEYRGSTF.

Concerning this clonotype itself: This clone may be a read error of a much larger clone one base away. The J gene is TRBJ2-7, the V gene TRBV25-1, with D possibly being TRBD1 or TRBD2 (5 bases each). The CDR3 is made up of 11 amino acids. Germline CDR1 is MGHDK and CDR2 is SYGVNS. The CDR3 protein is CVSNEGREQYF. The CDR3, as DNA: TGTGTCAGCAACGAGGGGCGCGAGCAGTACTTC.

This clonotype is labeled medium-sized. V and J are TRBV5-5 and TRBJ2-3, with 9 bases lining up with TRBD2. The V gene's germline CDR1 is SGHKS and CDR2 YYEKEE (reference sequence). Unmatched junction bases numbered 16, after V lost 1 base and J lost 7 bases. This CDR3 is 18 amino acids long. The CDR3 loop is CASSLWGDSGGPHYTQYF. The DNA of the CDR3 is TGTGCCAGCAGCTTGTGGGGGGATAGCGGGGGACCCCACTATACGCAGTATTTT.

There are a few counts of this clonotype. J is TRBJ2-7 and V is TRBV9, with D possibly TRBD1 on 5 matching bases. The CDR3 is made up of 16 amino acids. Germline V gene lookup returns CDR1 SGDLS and CDR2 YYNGEE. V shed 0 bases and J shed 7 bases, with 20 bases lying between them. This CDR3 reads CASSVVAVAGLGEQYF. The CDR3 DNA sequence: TGTGCCAGCAGCGTAGTAGCAGTGGCAGGGTTGGGAGAGCAGTACTTC.

The table lists this clonotype with many counts. The rearrangement links TRBV18 to TRBJ2-5, with TRBD2 identical over 13 bases. The CDR3 extends over 14 amino acids. With 3 bases clipped from V and 8 bases from J, the junction kept 3 bases outside the gene matches. Germline V lookup: CDR1 KGHSH, CDR2 LQKENI. CDR3 in DNA: TGTGCCAGCTCACCCGGACTAGCGGGGGCAACCCAGTACTTC. It translates to CASSPGLAGATQYF.

This clonotype occurred a few times. The chain links TRBV29-1 to TRBJ2-1; 9 bases match TRBD1. The CDR3 contains 14 residues. V shed 3 bases, J shed 7 bases, and the junction held 7 bases outside the gene matches. The V gene's germline CDR1 is SQVTM and CDR2 ANQGSEA. As DNA, the CDR3 is TGCAGCGTTGATGGGACAGGGCTGTGGAATGAGCAGTTCTTC. This codes for CSVDGTGLWNEQFF.

This clonotype was seen repeatedly, ten times or more. This rearrangement joins TRBV7-6 to TRBJ2-3, with TRBD2 identical over 13 bases. The CDR3 loop spans 16 amino acids. Germline CDR1 and CDR2: SGHVS and FNYEAQ. Trimming at V came to 5 bases and at J to 7 bases, leaving 9 bases not matched to a gene. The CDR3 region has the DNA TGTGCCAGCAGCCCTCCAGGGACTAGCGGGGCATATACGCAGTATTTT. Its protein product is CASSPPGTSGAYTQYF.

This clonotype was seen ten or more times. The rearrangement joins TRBV7-9 to TRBJ1-3; 7 bases align to TRBD1. The CDR3 runs to 16 residues. The V gene end was trimmed by 0 bases and the J gene end by 3 bases; junction bases not matched to a gene: 5. Germline assignment: CDR1 SEHNR and CDR2 FQNEAQ (reference sequence). CDR3 in amino acids: CASSLAGQYHGNTIYF. The CDR3 DNA sequence: TGTGCCAGCAGCTTAGCGGGACAGTACCATGGAAACACCATATATTTT.

J is TRBJ2-1 and V is TRBV20-1; 11 nucleotides align to TRBD2. CDR3 length equals 16 residues. J lost 4 bases, V lost 3 bases, and 8 bases had no gene match. Germline values: CDR1 DFQATT, CDR2 SNEGSKA (reference sequence). The DNA of the CDR3 is TGCAGTGCTAGCCTTAAAACTAGCGGGGGTTACAATGAGCAGTTCTTC. Amino acid sequence: CSASLKTSGGYNEQFF.

This clonotype showed up many times. V usage is TRBV7-8 and J usage is TRBJ2-5; 8 positions match TRBD2. This CDR3 is built from 15 residues. CDR1 SGHVS and CDR2 FQNEAQ come from the germline V gene. The V segment lost 5 bases and the J segment 5 bases; nucleotides outside the gene matches: 10. The CDR3 nucleotides read TGTGCCAGCAGCCCTAACGGGGGGGTCGGGGAGACCCAGTACTTC. Translating gives CASSPNGGVGETQYF.

A note on this clonotype: Given a much more abundant clone one base away, this may be a read error. The chain joins TRBV12-3 or TRBV12-4 to TRBJ1-1; D gene unclear. This CDR3 region has 14 residues. Trimming took off 6 bases at V and 1 base at J, with 12 bases between the two ends. The CDR3 region is CASREGWANTEAFF. Written as DNA, the CDR3 is TGTGCCAGCAGAGAAGGATGGGCGAACACTGAAGCTTTCTTT.

At least ten counts were recorded for this clonotype. The chain carries TRBV7-8 and TRBJ1-5; no clear D. The CDR3 is 16 residues long. V was clipped by 0 bases and J by 6 bases, with 15 bases between them. Germline assignment: CDR1 SGHVS and CDR2 FQNEAQ. CDR3 nucleotide sequence: TGTGCCAGCAGCTTAGCGCTGGACTCCAGGACTCAGCCCCAGCATTTT. It yields the protein CASSLALDSRTQPQHF.

This clonotype was observed many times. The chain uses TRBV11-2 and TRBJ2-7; D may match TRBD1 or TRBD2 (5 bases each). Germline CDR1 reads SGHAT; CDR2 reads FQNNGV. CDR3 size: 17 residues. The germline V and J ends were trimmed by 3 bases and 4 bases, with 22 bases remaining between them. The CDR3 DNA reads as TGTGCCAGCAGCTTCCCCGGGACGACCCAACCAGGATACGAGCAGTACTTC. Its protein is CASSFPGTTQPGYEQYF.

This clonotype was seen at least ten times. The gene calls are TRBV15 and TRBJ1-2, with D possibly matching TRBD1 (6 bases). This CDR3 has 12 residues. The germline V gene encodes CDR1 LNHNV and CDR2 YYDKDF (reference sequence). The V and J ends lost 0 bases and 8 bases respectively, with 7 bases between them. CDR3 in DNA: TGTGCCACCAGCAGAGACCAGGGGGGCTACACCTTC. Translating gives CATSRDQGGYTF.

This clonotype was picked up a small number of times. The V and J genes are TRBV12-3 or TRBV12-4 and TRBJ1-5; TRBD1 is a possible D gene (5 bases). V was shortened by 7 bases and J by 11 bases, with 18 bases between the two germline ends. The CDR3 runs to 13 residues. CDR3 DNA: TGTGCCAGCACCTTACAGGTATATCAAGCCCAGCATTTT. Its protein is CASTLQVYQAQHF.

This clonotype was recorded a few times. The V gene is TRBV18, the J gene TRBJ1-5, with no clear D. This CDR3 spans 13 amino acids. Deletions cut 2 bases from V and 4 bases from J, with 6 bases between. Germline V gene sequence: CDR1 KGHSH, CDR2 LQKENI. This CDR3 reads CASSPTINQPQHF. CDR3 in DNA: TGTGCCAGCTCACCAACCATAAATCAGCCCCAGCATTTT.

This clonotype was picked up many times. The chain recombines TRBV19 with TRBJ2-3, with D uncertain. Looked up from germline, CDR1 is LNHDA and CDR2 is SQIVND (reference sequence). The CDR3 contains 17 residues. The ends were cut back, 2 bases at V and 3 bases at J, with 18 bases in the middle. CDR3 DNA sequence: TGTGCCAGTAGTATATCGGCCGGGTTTCAAAGGACAGATACGCAGTATTTT. It is translated as CASSISAGFQRTDTQYF.

The rearrangement uses TRBV12-3 or TRBV12-4 and TRBJ1-6; perhaps TRBD1 as D (6 bases). The CDR3 covers 13 residues. V lost 4 bases to trimming and J lost 10 bases, with 11 bases between them. The CDR3 loop reads CASSSGEGSPLHF. The CDR3 DNA is TGTGCCAGCAGTTCAGGGGAGGGATCACCCCTCCACTTT.

The chain couples TRBV6-2 or TRBV6-3 to TRBJ2-7; TRBD2 matches 7 bases. Germline CDR1 reads MNHEY; CDR2 reads SVGEGT. This CDR3 is 15 amino acids long. The junction had 9 bases not matched to a gene; V was cut back by 2 bases and J by 5 bases. The CDR3 DNA sequence: TGTGCCAGCAGTTACGAGCGGGGTCTCCCCAACGAGCAGTACTTC. Translating gives CASSYERGLPNEQYF.

In its sample, this clonotype was seen a few times. This sequence joins TRBV6-1 and TRBJ2-1; 11 bases match TRBD1. V was pared by 8 bases and J by 7 bases, with 4 bases of the junction left unmatched. Looked up from germline, CDR1 is MNHNS and CDR2 is SASEGT. The CDR3 runs to 13 residues. The CDR3 reads CASRGQGANEQFF. The CDR3 DNA sequence: TGTGCCAGCCGCGGACAGGGGGCTAATGAGCAGTTCTTC.

With regard to this clonotype: This could be a read error, since a much larger clone is one nucleotide away. V and J are TRBV19 and TRBJ1-5, with a weak D call TRBD1 (6 bases). V lost 6 bases and J 11 bases, leaving 20 bases between the germline ends. From germline, CDR1 is LNHDA and CDR2 SQIVND (reference sequence). The CDR3 length is 14 residues. The CDR3 nucleotides read TGTGCCAGTAGGGGCCCGGACGGACAGCGGACCCAGCATTTT. Translated: CASRGPDGQRTQHF.

This clonotype has a count of ten or more. The chain employs TRBV7-6 and TRBJ2-3; TRBD2 might be the D (5 bases). Germline V gene sequence: CDR1 SGHVS, CDR2 FNYEAQ. V shed 5 bases and J shed 6 bases, with 18 bases lying between them. The CDR3 spans 15 residues. This CDR3 reads CASSAMPLGSDTQYF. The CDR3 DNA follows: TGTGCCAGCAGCGCAATGCCATTAGGGAGTGATACGCAGTATTTT.

The table lists this clonotype with many counts. V is TRBV24-1 and J is TRBJ2-1, with 9 bases matching TRBD2. The CDR3 runs to 15 residues. CDR1 and CDR2 (germline): KGHDR, SFDVKD. V was clipped by 12 bases and J by 2 bases; unmatched bases: 10. In nucleotides, the CDR3 is TGTGCCGCCCGGGGTAGCGGGGGTGCCTACAATGAGCAGTTCTTC. It encodes CAARGSGGAYNEQFF.